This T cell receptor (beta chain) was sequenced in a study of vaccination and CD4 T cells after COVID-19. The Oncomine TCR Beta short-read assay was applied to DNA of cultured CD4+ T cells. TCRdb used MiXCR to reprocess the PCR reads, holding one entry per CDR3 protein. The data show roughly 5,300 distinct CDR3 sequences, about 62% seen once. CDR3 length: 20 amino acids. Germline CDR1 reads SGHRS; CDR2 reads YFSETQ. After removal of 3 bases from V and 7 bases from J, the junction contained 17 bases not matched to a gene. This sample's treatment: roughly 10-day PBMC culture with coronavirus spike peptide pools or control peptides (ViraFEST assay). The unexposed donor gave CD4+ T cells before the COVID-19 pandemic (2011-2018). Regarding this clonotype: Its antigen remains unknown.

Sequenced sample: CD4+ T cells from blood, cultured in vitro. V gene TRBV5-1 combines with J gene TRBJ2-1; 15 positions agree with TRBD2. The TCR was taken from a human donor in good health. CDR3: CASSYQGLAGGLKVQNEQFF. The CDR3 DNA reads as TGCGCCAGCAGCTATCAGGGACTAGCGGGGGGCCTTAAGGTGCAAAATGAGCAGTTCTTC.